This T cell receptor (beta chain) emerged from a study of blood T cell repertoires in COVID-19. Participant ages covered roughly 18 to 90 years across about 22 US areas. Profiled with immunoSEQ multiplex PCR; TCRdb holds only in-frame clones, not every one. The sample lists 250,000 to 350,000 clones, around 87% occurring once. The CDR3 has 15 amino acids. Per the germline V gene, CDR1 is LGHNA and CDR2 is YNFKEQ. Trimming took 0 bases from V and 5 from J, leaving 13 bases between them. The sequence came from a woman aged 25 to 39 who had recovered from COVID-19. Sequences were obtained from PBMCs or T cells enriched from blood (not recorded which). The rearrangement joins TRBV4-2 to TRBJ2-5; unclear D gene. In nucleotides, the CDR3 is TGTGCCAGCAGCCAAGAGAGAAGCACTTGGGAGACCCAGTACTTC. It is translated as CASSQERSTWETQYF.